The rows below give T cell receptor beta chains drawn from one sample of a study of T cell repertoires in aging, cancer and after chemotherapy. Each CDR3 protein gets one entry after TCRdb re-called the multiplex PCR reads with MiXCR. Of 7,500 to 10,000 distinct CDR3 sequences detected, about 24% appear once; the ten largest clones hold roughly 2.6%. Sequenced: blood. The receptors shown here come from a human donor in good health. Both conserved end residues are part of each CDR3. Each record gives: CDR3 DNA, CDR3 protein, J gene, D gene, clone size, V gene. The D gene is left open where the match is weak. Clone size is shown for a subset of rows, as once, few, many or a class of expanded clone.

CDR3nt: TGTGCCAGCAGCCGCACAGGGGCGGAGCAGCCCCAGCATTTT
CDR3aa: CASSRTGAEQPQHF
j_gene: TRBJ1-5
d_gene: TRBD1
abundance: .
v_gene: TRBV9

CDR3nt: TGTGCCAGCAGCTTAGACAGGGGGCGCCACAATGAGCAGTTCTTC
CDR3aa: CASSLDRGRHNEQFF
j_gene: TRBJ2-1
d_gene: TRBD1
abundance: medium-sized
v_gene: TRBV7-2

CDR3nt: TGTGCCAGTAGTTCCCAGGGATCCACCGAGCAGTACTTC
CDR3aa: CASSSQGSTEQYF
j_gene: TRBJ2-7
d_gene: .
abundance: medium-sized
v_gene: TRBV19

CDR3nt: TGCAGTGCTACCCGAGGGTCCGGTGGGGATCAGCCCCAGCATTTT
CDR3aa: CSATRGSGGDQPQHF
j_gene: TRBJ1-5
d_gene: .
abundance: few
v_gene: TRBV20-1

CDR3nt: TGTGCCAGCAGTACTCTCCGCGGGACAGCCATTTACGAGCAGTACTTC
CDR3aa: CASSTLRGTAIYEQYF
j_gene: TRBJ2-7
d_gene: .
abundance: few
v_gene: TRBV28

CDR3nt: TGTGCCATCAAGACAGGGCCGAGCTCCTACGAGCAGTACTTC
CDR3aa: CAIKTGPSSYEQYF
j_gene: TRBJ2-7
d_gene: TRBD1
abundance: medium-sized
v_gene: TRBV10-3

CDR3nt: TGTGCCAGTAGGTTACAGGGCGATGGCGTCAATTCACCCCTCCACTTT
CDR3aa: CASRLQGDGVNSPLHF
j_gene: TRBJ1-6
d_gene: .
abundance: medium-sized
v_gene: TRBV19

CDR3nt: TGTGCCAGCAGTGAATGGGACTTTAGAGCGGGAAAGGGAACAGATACGCAGTATTTT
CDR3aa: CASSEWDFRAGKGTDTQYF
j_gene: TRBJ2-3
d_gene: TRBD2
abundance: few
v_gene: TRBV6-5

CDR3nt: TGTGCCAGCAGTGCCCGGGGCGCCACAGATACGCAGTATTTT
CDR3aa: CASSARGATDTQYF
j_gene: TRBJ2-3
d_gene: .
abundance: few
v_gene: TRBV6-4

CDR3nt: TGTGCCAGCAGTTTTTCAGGGGCGAACACCGGGGAGCTGTTTTTT
CDR3aa: CASSFSGANTGELFF
j_gene: TRBJ2-2
d_gene: .
abundance: .
v_gene: TRBV27

CDR3nt: TGTGCCATCAGCTTAGATGGCAATCAGCCCCAGCATTTT
CDR3aa: CAISLDGNQPQHF
j_gene: TRBJ1-5
d_gene: .
abundance: .
v_gene: TRBV7-9

CDR3nt: TGCAGTGCTAGAGATCGATCAAGCAATGGCTACACCTTC
CDR3aa: CSARDRSSNGYTF
j_gene: TRBJ1-2
d_gene: .
abundance: medium-sized
v_gene: TRBV20-1

CDR3nt: TGTGCCAGCAGCTTAGCGATTAGATTGACTAGCGGCTACAATGAGCAGTTCTTC
CDR3aa: CASSLAIRLTSGYNEQFF
j_gene: TRBJ2-1
d_gene: TRBD2
abundance: .
v_gene: TRBV7-9

CDR3nt: TGTGCCAGTAGTATAACTAGCGGGAAGAGCTCCTACGAGCAGTACTTC
CDR3aa: CASSITSGKSSYEQYF
j_gene: TRBJ2-7
d_gene: TRBD2
abundance: .
v_gene: TRBV19

CDR3nt: TGTGCCAGCAGCCGCTCCGCCGGGACTAGGGATGAGACCCAGTACTTC
CDR3aa: CASSRSAGTRDETQYF
j_gene: TRBJ2-5
d_gene: TRBD2
abundance: medium-sized
v_gene: TRBV7-2

CDR3nt: TGTGCCACCAGCAGAGACGTCTCCTACGAGCAGTACTTC
CDR3aa: CATSRDVSYEQYF
j_gene: TRBJ2-7
d_gene: .
abundance: medium-sized
v_gene: TRBV15

CDR3nt: TGTGCCAGCAGCACGCGACCCTCGTACGAGCAGTACTTC
CDR3aa: CASSTRPSYEQYF
j_gene: TRBJ2-7
d_gene: .
abundance: few
v_gene: TRBV28

CDR3nt: TGCAGTGCTTCCCCCGGACTAGCGGGGTCCTACGAGCAGTACTTC
CDR3aa: CSASPGLAGSYEQYF
j_gene: TRBJ2-7
d_gene: TRBD2
abundance: .
v_gene: TRBV20-1

CDR3nt: TGCAGTGCTAGAGAGAGTAATGAGCAGTTCTTC
CDR3aa: CSARESNEQFF
j_gene: TRBJ2-1
d_gene: .
abundance: .
v_gene: TRBV20-1

CDR3nt: TGTGCCAGTAGTATACCCACGGGGGTAACCGGGGAGCTGTTTTTT
CDR3aa: CASSIPTGVTGELFF
j_gene: TRBJ2-2
d_gene: .
abundance: medium-sized
v_gene: TRBV19

CDR3nt: TGTGCCAGCAGCTTGGGGTTAGCGGGAGACAGCTATGAGCAGTTCTTC
CDR3aa: CASSLGLAGDSYEQFF
j_gene: TRBJ2-1
d_gene: TRBD2
abundance: .
v_gene: TRBV5-4

CDR3nt: TGCAGTGCTAGTCCAGAGTCGGTAGGGGACAATCAGCCCCAGCATTTT
CDR3aa: CSASPESVGDNQPQHF
j_gene: TRBJ1-5
d_gene: .
abundance: medium-sized
v_gene: TRBV20-1

CDR3nt: TGTGCCAGCAGTGAAAACGGCAATCAGCCCCAGCATTTT
CDR3aa: CASSENGNQPQHF
j_gene: TRBJ1-5
d_gene: .
abundance: .
v_gene: TRBV2

CDR3nt: TGTGCCAGTTCTAGCGGGAGGGGCCCCACAGATACGCAGTATTTT
CDR3aa: CASSSGRGPTDTQYF
j_gene: TRBJ2-3
d_gene: TRBD2
abundance: .
v_gene: TRBV7-9

CDR3nt: TGCAGTGCTAGCCCGGGGACAGGGGGTATGGTCGGGGAGCTGTTTTTT
CDR3aa: CSASPGTGGMVGELFF
j_gene: TRBJ2-2
d_gene: TRBD1
abundance: .
v_gene: TRBV20-1

CDR3nt: TGCAGTGCTAGAAAAAGCGGGAGGACGCTCTCCTACAATGAGCAGTTCTTC
CDR3aa: CSARKSGRTLSYNEQFF
j_gene: TRBJ2-1
d_gene: TRBD2
abundance: few
v_gene: TRBV20-1

CDR3nt: TGTGCCACCAGCAGACAGGGAAATTACAATGAGCAGTACTTC
CDR3aa: CATSRQGNYNEQYF
j_gene: TRBJ2-7
d_gene: .
abundance: .
v_gene: TRBV15

CDR3nt: TGTGCCAGCAGTCTGGCAGGTATAGGGGGCAATGAGCAGTTCTTC
CDR3aa: CASSLAGIGGNEQFF
j_gene: TRBJ2-1
d_gene: .
abundance: few
v_gene: TRBV6-2/TRBV6-3

CDR3nt: TGTGCCAGCAGCTTAGTAGCAGGGAAGAACACTGAAGCTTTCTTT
CDR3aa: CASSLVAGKNTEAFF
j_gene: TRBJ1-1
d_gene: .
abundance: few
v_gene: TRBV7-2

CDR3nt: TGTGCCAGCAGTTCGACGGGACTAGCGGTCTACAGCACAGATACGCAGTATTTT
CDR3aa: CASSSTGLAVYSTDTQYF
j_gene: TRBJ2-3
d_gene: TRBD2
abundance: .
v_gene: TRBV27

CDR3nt: TGCAGTGCTTCCAGGGGGCGGGCCTACGAGCAGTACTTC
CDR3aa: CSASRGRAYEQYF
j_gene: TRBJ2-7
d_gene: TRBD1
abundance: medium-sized
v_gene: TRBV20-1

CDR3nt: TGTGCCAGTAGAGACAGGGGCGGCTACACCTTC
CDR3aa: CASRDRGGYTF
j_gene: TRBJ1-2
d_gene: TRBD1
abundance: .
v_gene: TRBV19

CDR3nt: TGTGCCAGCAGTTACTCAGGGAGGACCCTAAATAATTCACCCCTCCACTTT
CDR3aa: CASSYSGRTLNNSPLHF
j_gene: TRBJ1-6
d_gene: .
abundance: medium-sized
v_gene: TRBV6-5